The clone carrying this TCR beta chain came up many times. Its cognate antigen is unknown. The related graft donor's blood sample was taken on the day of bone marrow donation. The V gene end was trimmed by 5 bases and the J gene end by 6 bases; junction bases not matched to a gene: 8. Germline CDR1 is GTSNPN and CDR2 is SVGIG (reference sequence). The CDR3 loop spans 14 amino acids. The data were produced by immunoSEQ multiplex PCR, yet TCRdb's version contains in-frame clones alone and is incomplete. In total the sample includes approximately 27,000 clones, none of them seen once. The data were taken from a study of T cells after posttransplantation cyclophosphamide. Study findings and constraints: Later blood repertoires were often dominated by clones from the donor CD8+ memory compartment.

The specimen sequenced was PBMCs. This clonotype originated in a man aged 50 to 59 in good health, CMV-negative, and a related stem cell transplant donor. The chain is built from TRBV30 and TRBJ2-7; 12 nucleotides align to TRBD2. In DNA, the CDR3 is TGTGCCTGGTACGAGAAGGGACTAGCGGGCGAGCAGTACTTC. It is translated as CAWYEKGLAGEQYF.